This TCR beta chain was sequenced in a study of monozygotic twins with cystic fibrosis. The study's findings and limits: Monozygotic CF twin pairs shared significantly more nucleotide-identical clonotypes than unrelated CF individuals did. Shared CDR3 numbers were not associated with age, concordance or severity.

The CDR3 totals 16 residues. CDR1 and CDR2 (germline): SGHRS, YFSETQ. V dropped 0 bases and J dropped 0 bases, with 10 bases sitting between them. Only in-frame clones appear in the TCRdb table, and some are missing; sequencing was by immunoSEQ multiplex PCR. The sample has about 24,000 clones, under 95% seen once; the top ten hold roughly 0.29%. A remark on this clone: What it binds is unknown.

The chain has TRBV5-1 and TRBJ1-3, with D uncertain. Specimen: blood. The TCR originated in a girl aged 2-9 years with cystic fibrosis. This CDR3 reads CASSLEGSNSGNTIYF. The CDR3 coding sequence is TGCGCCAGCAGCTTGGAGGGCAGCAACTCTGGAAACACCATATATTTT.